One sample yielded the 13 T cell receptor beta chains listed below, sequenced in a study of T cell repertoires in cytomegalovirus infection. Each CDR3 protein is one row after TCRdb ran MiXCR on the reads. The sample includes about 460,000 distinct CDR3 sequences, 11% of them seen just once. The sequenced sample was PBMCs. These receptors all stem from a human donor in good health (CMV status not recorded). Some clones in this sample may be carry-over from other donors' samples.

This clonotype was counted many times. This sequence joins TRBV19 and TRBJ2-7; unclear D gene. This CDR3 is 15 amino acids long. Trimming removed 4 bases from V and 2 bases from J, with 15 bases in between. Germline loops: CDR1 LNHDA, CDR2 SQIVND (reference sequence). The CDR3 DNA reads TGTGCCAGTAGTAAGGGCGGAACCCTTACCTACGAGCAGTACTTC. Encoded protein: CASSKGGTLTYEQYF.

This chain connects TRBV12-5 to TRBJ1-1; 10 bases match TRBD1. Germline V gene sequence: CDR1 LGHNT, CDR2 FRNRAP. The CDR3 runs 14 residues. J gave up 1 base and V 6 bases, and 2 bases lay outside the gene matches. This CDR3 reads CASGRTGGNTEAFF. In nucleotides, the CDR3 is TGTGCTAGTGGCCGGACAGGGGGGAACACTGAAGCTTTCTTT. Using reference TRBV12-5 and TRBJ1-1 for the parts outside the CDR3, the full variable domain is DARVTQTPRHKVTEMGQEVTMRCQPILGHNTVFWYRQTMMQGLELLAYFRNRAPLDDSGMPKDRFSAEMPDATLATLKIQPSEPRDSAVYFCASGRTGGNTEAFFGQGTRLTVV.

The rearrangement joins TRBV24-1 to TRBJ2-5; 9 bases fit TRBD2. This CDR3 has 16 amino acids. Per germline, CDR1 KGHDR and CDR2 SFDVKD. V gave up 4 bases and J gave up 5 bases; unmatched junction bases: 10. The CDR3 spells CATSEQTSGLGETQYF. CDR3 DNA sequence: TGTGCCACCAGTGAGCAGACTAGCGGCTTGGGGGAGACCCAGTACTTC.

This clonotype was seen repeatedly, ten times or more. The J gene is TRBJ2-2, the V gene TRBV19, with TRBD1 as a possible D gene (6 bases). CDR3 size: 15 residues. Germline-derived CDR1 and CDR2 are LNHDA and SQIVND (reference sequence). The germline V and J ends were trimmed by 5 bases and 1 base, with 11 bases remaining between them. CDR3 loop: CASSLGAGNTGELFF. In nucleotides, the CDR3 is TGTGCCAGTAGTCTGGGGGCTGGGAACACCGGGGAGCTGTTTTTT.

The CDR3 is CASRRAGRTDTQYF. The CDR3 coding sequence is TGTGCCAGCAGGAGGGCCGGGAGGACAGATACGCAGTATTTT. J is TRBJ2-3 and V is TRBV27, with 7 bases matching TRBD2. This CDR3 spans 14 amino acids. The V and J ends lost 6 bases and 3 bases, in that order; junction bases with no gene match: 6. Germline CDR1 MNHEY, CDR2 SMNVEV (reference sequence).

This clonotype showed up many times. V and J are TRBV11-2 and TRBJ2-1, with 9 bases that match TRBD1. Per germline, CDR1 SGHAT and CDR2 FQNNGV. The CDR3 spans 15 residues. V shed 6 bases, J shed 0 bases, and the junction held 3 bases outside the gene matches. In DNA, the CDR3 is TGTGCCAGCAGATCGACAGGGGGCTCCTACAATGAGCAGTTCTTC. Its translation is CASRSTGGSYNEQFF.

This clonotype was observed many times. This chain uses TRBV7-9 with TRBJ1-2, with 9 positions matching TRBD1. The germline V gene encodes CDR1 SEHNR and CDR2 FQNEAQ (reference sequence). J was trimmed by 8 bases and V by 2 bases; bases with no gene match: 6. The CDR3 is 14 amino acids. The CDR3 DNA is TGTGCCAGCAGCTTACTGACAGGGGGTAGGGGCTACACCTTC. It yields the protein CASSLLTGGRGYTF.

This clonotype has at least ten counts. The chain has TRBV4-1 and TRBJ1-1; D uncertain. The CDR3 contains 14 residues. The ends were cut back, 0 bases at V and 0 bases at J, with 5 bases in the middle. Germline CDR1 and CDR2: MGHRA and YSYEKL. The CDR3 loop is CASSQERLNTEAFF. The CDR3 nucleotides read TGCGCCAGCAGCCAAGAGAGGCTGAACACTGAAGCTTTCTTT.

This clonotype appeared a few times. V and J are TRBV10-3 and TRBJ1-1; TRBD1 matches 7 bases. The germline CDR1 and CDR2 sequences are ENHRY and SYGVKD. This CDR3 contains 13 residues. With 7 bases clipped from V and 2 bases from J, the junction kept 4 bases outside the gene matches. The CDR3 here is CAITSGGNTEAFF. CDR3 DNA sequence: TGTGCCATCACCTCAGGGGGTAACACTGAAGCTTTCTTT.

This clonotype was seen ten or more times. The CDR3 loop reads CASSQGQAGAEAFF. The CDR3 DNA sequence: TGTGCCAGCAGTCAAGGACAGGCGGGCGCTGAAGCTTTCTTT. This chain connects TRBV28 to TRBJ1-1, with TRBD1 matching 7 bases. This CDR3 is 14 amino acids long. Germline trimming cut 5 bases from V and 6 bases from J; bases unmatched to any gene: 9. Per germline, CDR1 MDHEN and CDR2 SYDVKM.

This clonotype was seen repeatedly, ten times or more. This chain connects TRBV27 to TRBJ1-2, with D possibly being TRBD1 (5 bases). This CDR3 is built from 14 residues. Germline assignment: CDR1 MNHEY and CDR2 SMNVEV (reference sequence). V was shortened by 5 bases and J by 3 bases, with 13 bases between the two germline ends. Here the CDR3 reads CASSPYQGYYGYTF. The CDR3 nucleotides are TGTGCCAGCAGTCCTTATCAGGGTTACTATGGCTACACCTTC.

Ten or more counts support this clonotype. This rearrangement joins TRBV19 to TRBJ2-5; TRBD2 is a possible D gene (7 bases). Trimming cost V 3 bases and J 4 bases, with 9 bases left between them. The CDR3 has 13 residues. CDR1 and CDR2 (germline): LNHDA, SQIVND (reference sequence). In DNA form, the CDR3 reads TGTGCCAGTAGTATCGGGGGGCCAGAGACCCAGTACTTC. This translates into CASSIGGPETQYF.

The chain joins TRBV19 to TRBJ1-4; D is uncertain. Trimming shortened V by 8 bases and J by 5 bases, and 15 bases separated the two germline ends. This CDR3 contains 14 residues. Looked up from germline, CDR1 is LNHDA and CDR2 is SQIVND (reference sequence). The CDR3 loop reads CASRALPGNEKLFF. The CDR3 bases are TGTGCCAGTCGAGCTTTACCTGGAAATGAAAAACTGTTTTTT.